This T cell receptor beta chain was recovered during a study of cytomegalovirus exposure and HLA in healthy donors. Nominally healthy donors were sampled, though unrecorded immune exposures were likely. Points from the study as a whole: The study had only CMV serostatus as immune exposure information. The number of N-insertions in an Asian-associated ancestry cluster was reportedly below the roughly 670-donor mean in a later analysis. Later work found that TCR association rates differed between HLA loci; DRB1 had the most and HLA-C the fewest.

CDR3 length: 14 amino acids. Germline V gene sequence: CDR1 MDHEN, CDR2 SYDVKM. Trimming took off 1 base at V and 3 bases at J, with 9 bases between the two ends. Remarks on this clone: Antigen: not known.

The PCR contained 60 Vbeta and 13 Jbeta primers. TCRdb's copy holds only in-frame clones and misses some; the assay was immunoSEQ multiplex PCR. This sample yields about 150,000 clones, of which more than 7.5% are seen a single time; 1.8% belongs to the top ten. The sequence came from a man in his forties or fifties in good health and CMV-seronegative. The sequencing input was PBMCs. The genes are TRBV28 and TRBJ1-1; D remains ambiguous. The CDR3 protein is CASSLYGDDTEAFF. In DNA form, the CDR3 reads TGTGCCAGCAGTTTATACGGGGATGACACTGAAGCTTTCTTT.